This is a list of T cell receptor beta chains from one sample in a study of neurological immune-mediated disorders. TCRdb itself ran the 5' RACE reads through MiXCR, one entry per CDR3 protein. The data hold roughly 65,000 distinct CDR3 sequences, with roughly 5.6% observed a single time. The sequencing input was PBMCs. Every receptor here comes from a human donor with multiple sclerosis. The donor label of this sample is uncertain. Both conserved end residues are part of each CDR3. A D gene is named only where the DNA matches it firmly. Some rows mark clone size as missing; the rest say once, few, many or name a class of expanded clone.

TRBV5-1	NA	many	TRBJ2-1	TGCGCCAGCAGCGACGGTAGCTCCTACAATGAGCAGTTCTTC	CASSDGSSYNEQFF
TRBV4-1	NA	many	TRBJ2-1	TGCGCCAGCAGCCAAGAAACAGGGAGAAGGGGGAATGAGCAGTTCTTC	CASSQETGRRGNEQFF
TRBV20-1	TRBD2	many	TRBJ2-3	TGCAGTCCCCTGGGGGGGGGCACAGATACGCAGTATTTT	CSPLGGGTDTQYF
TRBV7-9	NA	many	TRBJ1-3	TGTGCCAGCAGCTTATCAGGGACGTCTGGAAACACCATATATTTT	CASSLSGTSGNTIYF
TRBV24-1	NA	many	TRBJ2-2	TGTGCCACCAGTGATGGAAAGGAAGGGGAGCTGTTTTTT	CATSDGKEGELFF
TRBV20-1	NA	many	TRBJ2-3	TGCAGTGCCGCCGGGAAGGGCGGGGATACGCAGTATTTT	CSAAGKGGDTQYF
TRBV20-1	TRBD1	NA	TRBJ1-1	TGCAGTTCCCGGGACAGGGGGTTCTCTGAAGCTTTCTTT	CSSRDRGFSEAFF
TRBV7-6	NA	NA	TRBJ1-5	TGTGCCAGCAGCTTTAATGAGTTTGAGCCCCAGCATTTT	CASSFNEFEPQHF
TRBV24-1	NA	few	TRBJ2-1	TGTGCCACCAGTGATTTGGACAAGTCATCCTACAATGAGCAGTTCTTC	CATSDLDKSSYNEQFF
TRBV21-1	NA	many	TRBJ2-7	TGTGCCAGCAGCCCGCTGGACTGGCGCCGGAACGAGCAGTACTTC	CASSPLDWRRNEQYF
TRBV20-1	TRBD1	many	TRBJ1-4	TGCAGTGCTCAACCGGGACAGGGAGGAGAAAAACTGTTTTTT	CSAQPGQGGEKLFF
TRBV29-1	NA	many	TRBJ2-5	TGCAGCGCTTCCACGTGGGACCAAGAGACCCAGTACTTC	CSASTWDQETQYF
TRBV5-1	NA	many	TRBJ2-7	TGCGCCAGCAGCTTGCGGGGGGCCGGGGAGCAGTACTTC	CASSLRGAGEQYF
TRBV11-2	NA	many	TRBJ2-1	TGTGCCAGCAGCTTAACGAATGAGCAGTTCTTC	CASSLTNEQFF
TRBV20-1	TRBD2	many	TRBJ2-2	TGCAGTGCTACTAGCGGGGGAAACACCGGGGAGCTGTTTTTT	CSATSGGNTGELFF
TRBV7-2	NA	many	TRBJ2-7	TGTGCCAGCAGCTTAGCGGGCACAGTACGCGAGCAGTACTTC	CASSLAGTVREQYF
TRBV20-1	NA	many	TRBJ2-1	TGCGGGGAGCGGTCCCACAATGAGCAGTTCTTC	CGERSHNEQFF